The clone carrying this T cell receptor (beta chain) is a singleton in its sample. This sample was taken from a study of shared T cell receptors in the human thymus. Data came from immunoSEQ multiplex PCR; TCRdb stores just in-frame clones and leaves some out. The data contain about 660,000 clones, around 87% of them singletons. Germline loops: CDR1 SGHAT, CDR2 FQNNGV. The CDR3 is 16 amino acids. Trimming at V came to 5 bases and at J to 4 bases, leaving 9 bases not matched to a gene. The same sample was also used in a study of human thymus T cells. That source notes: Finnish infants who were healthy and having corrective surgery for congenital heart defects made up the donors. Corrective cardiac operations yielded the resected thymus tissue. There were highly overlapping thymic repertoires among unrelated individuals, as related research reported.

The source is a boy in the first two years of life with a congenital heart defect. The source material was thymocytes. The chain combines TRBV11-2 with TRBJ2-1; 9 bases fit TRBD2. The CDR3 region is CASSPGLARSYNEQFF. The CDR3 DNA is TGTGCCAGCAGCCCGGGACTAGCAAGGAGTTACAATGAGCAGTTCTTC. Supplemented by reference TRBV11-2 and TRBJ2-1, the full variable domain reads EAGVAQSPRYKIIEKRQSVAFWCNPISGHATLYWYQQILGQGPKLLIQFQNNGVVDDSQLPKDRFSAERLKGVDSTLKIQPAKLEDSAVYLCASSPGLARSYNEQFFGPGTRLTVL.